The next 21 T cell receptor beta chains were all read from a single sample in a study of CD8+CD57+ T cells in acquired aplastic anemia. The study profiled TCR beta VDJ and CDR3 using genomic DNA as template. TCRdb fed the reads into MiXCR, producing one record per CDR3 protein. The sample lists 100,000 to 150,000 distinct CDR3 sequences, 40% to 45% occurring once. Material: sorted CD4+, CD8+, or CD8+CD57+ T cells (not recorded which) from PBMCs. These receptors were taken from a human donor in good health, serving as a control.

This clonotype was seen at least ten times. CDR3 protein: CASRFRDRYTGELFF. DNA of the CDR3: TGTGCCAGCCGATTCCGGGACAGATACACCGGGGAGCTGTTTTTT. The V and J genes are TRBV6-4 and TRBJ2-2; 7 positions match TRBD1. The CDR3 totals 15 residues. CDR1 is MRHNA, CDR2 SNTAGT, per germline. J lost 3 bases, V lost 8 bases, and 9 bases had no gene match.

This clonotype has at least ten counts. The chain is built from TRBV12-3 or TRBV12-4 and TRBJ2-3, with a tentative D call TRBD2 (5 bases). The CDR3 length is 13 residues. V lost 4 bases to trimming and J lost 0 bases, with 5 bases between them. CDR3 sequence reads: CASSWTSTDTQYF. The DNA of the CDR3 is TGTGCCAGCAGTTGGACTAGCACAGATACGCAGTATTTT.

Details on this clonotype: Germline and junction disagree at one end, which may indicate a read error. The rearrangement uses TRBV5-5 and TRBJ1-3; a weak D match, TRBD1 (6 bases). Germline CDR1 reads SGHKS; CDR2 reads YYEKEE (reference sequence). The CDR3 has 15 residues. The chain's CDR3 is CASRPGQTTGSTIYF. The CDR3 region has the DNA TGTGCCAGCAGGCCCGGACAGACAACTGGAAGCACCATATATTTT.

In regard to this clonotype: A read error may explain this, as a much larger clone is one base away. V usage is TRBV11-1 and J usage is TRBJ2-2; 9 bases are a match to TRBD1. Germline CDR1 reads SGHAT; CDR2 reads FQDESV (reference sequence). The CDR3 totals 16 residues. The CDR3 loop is CASKNAGTGRPGEPFF. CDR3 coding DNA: TGTGCCAGCAAAAACGCCGGGACAGGGCGGCCCGGGGAGCCGTTTTTT.

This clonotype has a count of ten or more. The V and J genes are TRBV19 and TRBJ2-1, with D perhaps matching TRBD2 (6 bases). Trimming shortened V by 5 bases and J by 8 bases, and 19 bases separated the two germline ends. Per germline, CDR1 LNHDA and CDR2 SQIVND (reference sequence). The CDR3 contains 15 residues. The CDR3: CASSVGSSVGYEQFF. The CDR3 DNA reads TGTGCCAGTAGTGTCGGGAGCTCCGTCGGCTATGAGCAGTTCTTC.

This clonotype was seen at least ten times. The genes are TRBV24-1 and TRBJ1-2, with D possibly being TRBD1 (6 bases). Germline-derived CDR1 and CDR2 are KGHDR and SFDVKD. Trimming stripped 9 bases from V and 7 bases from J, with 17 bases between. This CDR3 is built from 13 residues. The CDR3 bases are TGTGCCACCGCGGGGGCCGCAACTGTTGGCTACACCTTC. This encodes CATAGAATVGYTF.

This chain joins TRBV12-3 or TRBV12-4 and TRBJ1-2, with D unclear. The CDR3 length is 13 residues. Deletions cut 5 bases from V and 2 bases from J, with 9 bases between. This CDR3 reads CASSRGRNYGYTF. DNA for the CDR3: TGTGCCAGCAGTCGAGGACGGAACTATGGCTACACCTTC.

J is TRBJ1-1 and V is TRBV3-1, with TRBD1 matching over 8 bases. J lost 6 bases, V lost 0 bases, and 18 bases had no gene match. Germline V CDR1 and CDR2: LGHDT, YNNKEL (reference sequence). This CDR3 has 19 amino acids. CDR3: CASSQEAYYRGSGFAEAFF. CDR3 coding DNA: TGTGCCAGCAGCCAAGAGGCCTACTACAGGGGGAGTGGGTTCGCTGAAGCTTTCTTT.

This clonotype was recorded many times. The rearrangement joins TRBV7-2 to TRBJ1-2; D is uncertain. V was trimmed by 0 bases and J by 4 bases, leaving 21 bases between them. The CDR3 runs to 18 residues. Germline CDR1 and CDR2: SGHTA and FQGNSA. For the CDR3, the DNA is TGTGCCAGCAGCTTAGCGGTGCCGGGTACGTTAAGACCCTATGGCTACACCTTC. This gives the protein CASSLAVPGTLRPYGYTF. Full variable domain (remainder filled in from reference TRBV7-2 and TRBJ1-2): GAGVSQSPSNKVTEKGKDVELRCDPISGHTALYWYRQSLGQGLEFLIYFQGNSAPDKSGLPSDRFSAERTGGSVSTLTIQRTQQEDSAVYLCASSLAVPGTLRPYGYTFGSGTRLTVV.

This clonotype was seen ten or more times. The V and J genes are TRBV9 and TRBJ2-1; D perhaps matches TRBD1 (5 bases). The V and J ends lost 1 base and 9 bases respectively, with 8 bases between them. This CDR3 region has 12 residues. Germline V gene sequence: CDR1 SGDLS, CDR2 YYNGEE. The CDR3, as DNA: TGTGCCAGCAGCGTAATAAGGGGTGAGCAGTTCTTC. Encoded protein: CASSVIRGEQFF.

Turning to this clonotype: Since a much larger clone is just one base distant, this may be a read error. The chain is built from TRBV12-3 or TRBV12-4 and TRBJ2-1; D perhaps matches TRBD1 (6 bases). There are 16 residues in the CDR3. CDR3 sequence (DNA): TGTGCCGGCAGTTTAAAGGGGGTCAGCTCCTACAATGAGCAGTTCTTC. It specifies CAGSLKGVSSYNEQFF.

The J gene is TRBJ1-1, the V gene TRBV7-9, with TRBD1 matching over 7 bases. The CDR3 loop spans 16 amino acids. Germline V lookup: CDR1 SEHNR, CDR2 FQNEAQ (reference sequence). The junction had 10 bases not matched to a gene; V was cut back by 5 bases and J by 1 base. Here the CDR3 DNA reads TGTGCCAGCAGCGCGTGGACAGGATGGGGGAACACTGAAGCTTTCTTT. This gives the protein CASSAWTGWGNTEAFF.

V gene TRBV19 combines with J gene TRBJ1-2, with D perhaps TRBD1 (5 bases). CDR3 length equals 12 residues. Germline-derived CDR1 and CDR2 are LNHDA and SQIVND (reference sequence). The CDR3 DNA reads TGTGCTATCAGGGATGCGGACTATGGCTACACCTTC. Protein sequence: CAIRDADYGYTF.

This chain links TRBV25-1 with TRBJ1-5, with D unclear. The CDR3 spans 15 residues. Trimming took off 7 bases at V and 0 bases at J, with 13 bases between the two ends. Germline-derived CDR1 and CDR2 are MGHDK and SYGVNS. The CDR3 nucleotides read TGTGCCAGCATCCGGGGAGGATATAGCAATCAGCCCCAGCATTTT. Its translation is CASIRGGYSNQPQHF.

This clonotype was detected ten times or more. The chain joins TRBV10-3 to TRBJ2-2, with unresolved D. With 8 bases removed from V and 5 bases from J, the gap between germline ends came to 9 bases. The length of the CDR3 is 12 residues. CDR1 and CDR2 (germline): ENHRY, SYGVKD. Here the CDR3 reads CAIRSGTGELFF. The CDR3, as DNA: TGTGCCATCCGTAGTGGGACCGGGGAGCTGTTTTTT.

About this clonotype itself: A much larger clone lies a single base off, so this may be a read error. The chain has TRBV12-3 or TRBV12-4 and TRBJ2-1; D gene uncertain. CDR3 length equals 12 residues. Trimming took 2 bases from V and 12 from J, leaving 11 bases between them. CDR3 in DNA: TGTGCCAGCAGTTTAAGACGAGTTGGGCAGTTCTTC. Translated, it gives CASSLRRVGQFF.

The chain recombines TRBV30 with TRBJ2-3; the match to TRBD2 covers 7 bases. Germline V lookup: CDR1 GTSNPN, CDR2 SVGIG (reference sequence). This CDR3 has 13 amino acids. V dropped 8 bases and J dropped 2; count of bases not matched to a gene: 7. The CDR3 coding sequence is TGTGCCAGCACTCGGGGGGACACAGATACGCAGTATTTT. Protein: CASTRGDTDTQYF. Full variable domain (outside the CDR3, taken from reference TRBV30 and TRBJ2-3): SQTIHQWPATLVQPVGSPLSLECTVEGTSNPNLYWYRQAAGRGLQLLFYSVGIGQISSEVPQNLSASRPQDRQFILSSKKLLLSDSGFYLCASTRGDTDTQYFGPGTRLTVL.

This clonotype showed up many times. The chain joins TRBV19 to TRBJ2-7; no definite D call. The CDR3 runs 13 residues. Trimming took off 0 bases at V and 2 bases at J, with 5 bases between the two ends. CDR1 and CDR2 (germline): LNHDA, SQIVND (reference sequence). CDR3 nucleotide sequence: TGTGCCAGTAGTATAGAGGCAGCCTACGAGCAGTACTTC. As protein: CASSIEAAYEQYF.

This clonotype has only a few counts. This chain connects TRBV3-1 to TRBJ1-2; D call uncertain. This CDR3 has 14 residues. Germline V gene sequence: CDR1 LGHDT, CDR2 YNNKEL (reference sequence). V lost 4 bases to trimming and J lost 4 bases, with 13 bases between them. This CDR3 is CASSPSGPFYGYTF. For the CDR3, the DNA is TGTGCCAGCAGCCCCTCTGGGCCTTTCTATGGCTACACCTTC.

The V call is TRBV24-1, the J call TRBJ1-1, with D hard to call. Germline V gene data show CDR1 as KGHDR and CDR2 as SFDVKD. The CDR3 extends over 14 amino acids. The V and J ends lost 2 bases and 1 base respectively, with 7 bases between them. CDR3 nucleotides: TGTGCCACCAGTGATTCGAGACAGAACACTGAAGCTTTCTTT. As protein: CATSDSRQNTEAFF.

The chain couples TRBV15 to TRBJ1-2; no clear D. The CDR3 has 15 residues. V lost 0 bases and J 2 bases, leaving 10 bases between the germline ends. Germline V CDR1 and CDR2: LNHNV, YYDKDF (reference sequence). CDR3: CATSRESQNNYGYTF. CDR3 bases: TGTGCCACCAGCAGAGAGTCCCAGAACAACTATGGCTACACCTTC.